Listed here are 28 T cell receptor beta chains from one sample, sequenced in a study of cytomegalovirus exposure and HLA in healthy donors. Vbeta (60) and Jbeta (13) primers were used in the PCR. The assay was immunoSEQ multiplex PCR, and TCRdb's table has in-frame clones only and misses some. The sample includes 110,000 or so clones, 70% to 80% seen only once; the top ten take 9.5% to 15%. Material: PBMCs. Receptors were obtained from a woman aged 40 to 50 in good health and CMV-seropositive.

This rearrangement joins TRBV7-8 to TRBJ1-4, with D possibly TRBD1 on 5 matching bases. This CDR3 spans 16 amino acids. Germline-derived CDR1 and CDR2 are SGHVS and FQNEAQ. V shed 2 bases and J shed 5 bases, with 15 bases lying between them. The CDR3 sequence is CASSLTWRGFNEKLFF. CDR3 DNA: TGTGCCAGCAGCTTAACTTGGAGGGGATTCAATGAAAAACTGTTTTTT.

CDR3 residues: CASSLQGIRDTEAFF. Written as DNA, the CDR3 is TGTGCCAGCAGCCTACAGGGGATTCGGGACACTGAAGCTTTCTTT. The chain employs TRBV7-9 and TRBJ1-1; 7 bases are shared with TRBD1. With V trimmed by 5 bases and J by 3 bases, 9 bases remained unmatched. Germline V gene lookup returns CDR1 SEHNR and CDR2 FQNEAQ (reference sequence). The CDR3 has 15 residues.

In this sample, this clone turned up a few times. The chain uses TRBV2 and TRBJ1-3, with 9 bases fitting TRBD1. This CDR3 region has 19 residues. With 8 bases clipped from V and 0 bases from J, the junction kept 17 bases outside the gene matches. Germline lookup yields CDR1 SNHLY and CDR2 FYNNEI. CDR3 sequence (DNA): TGTGCCAGCGGTCAACCGGGACAGGGAACGGGCAGCTCTGGAAACACCATATATTTT. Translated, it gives CASGQPGQGTGSSGNTIYF.

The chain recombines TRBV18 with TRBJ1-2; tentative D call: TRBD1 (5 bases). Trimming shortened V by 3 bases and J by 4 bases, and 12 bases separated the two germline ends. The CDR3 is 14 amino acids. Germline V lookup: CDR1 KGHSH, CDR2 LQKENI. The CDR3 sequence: CASSPSRGGYGYTF. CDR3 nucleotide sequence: TGTGCCAGCTCACCGTCAAGGGGTGGCTATGGCTACACCTTC. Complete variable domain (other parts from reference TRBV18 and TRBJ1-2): NAGVMQNPRHLVRRRGQEARLRCSPMKGHSHVYWYRQLPEEGLKFMVYLQKENIIDESGMPKERFSAEFPKEGPSILRIQQVVRGDSAAYFCASSPSRGGYGYTFGSGTRLTVV.

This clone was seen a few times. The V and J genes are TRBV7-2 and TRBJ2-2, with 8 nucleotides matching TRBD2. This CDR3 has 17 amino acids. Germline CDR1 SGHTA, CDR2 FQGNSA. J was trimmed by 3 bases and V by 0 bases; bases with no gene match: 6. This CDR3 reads CASSLARKLADTGELFF. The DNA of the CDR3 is TGTGCCAGCAGCTTAGCGCGGAAACTAGCGGACACCGGGGAGCTGTTTTTT.

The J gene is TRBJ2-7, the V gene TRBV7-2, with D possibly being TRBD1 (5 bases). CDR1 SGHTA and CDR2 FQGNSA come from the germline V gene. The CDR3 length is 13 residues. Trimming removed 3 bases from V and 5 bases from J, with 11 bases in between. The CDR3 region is CASSFSGANEQYF. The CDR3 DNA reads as TGTGCCAGCAGCTTTTCTGGGGCTAACGAGCAGTACTTC. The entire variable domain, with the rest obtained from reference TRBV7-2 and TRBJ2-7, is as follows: GAGVSQSPSNKVTEKGKDVELRCDPISGHTALYWYRQSLGQGLEFLIYFQGNSAPDKSGLPSDRFSAERTGGSVSTLTIQRTQQEDSAVYLCASSFSGANEQYFGPGTRLTVT.

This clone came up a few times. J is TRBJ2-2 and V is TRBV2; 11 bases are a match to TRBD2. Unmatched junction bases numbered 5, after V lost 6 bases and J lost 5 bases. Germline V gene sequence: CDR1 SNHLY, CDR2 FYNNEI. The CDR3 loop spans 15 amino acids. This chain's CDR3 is CASSQLAGDTGELFF. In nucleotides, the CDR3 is TGTGCCAGCAGCCAACTAGCGGGGGATACCGGGGAGCTGTTTTTT.

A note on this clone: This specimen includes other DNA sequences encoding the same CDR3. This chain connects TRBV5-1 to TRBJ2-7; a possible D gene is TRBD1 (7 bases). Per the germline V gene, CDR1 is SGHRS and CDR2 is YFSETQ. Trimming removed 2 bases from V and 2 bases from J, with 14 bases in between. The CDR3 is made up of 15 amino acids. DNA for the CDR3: TGCGCCAGCAGCTTAGGTGCAGGGGGGCCCTACGAGCAGTACTTC. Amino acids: CASSLGAGGPYEQYF.

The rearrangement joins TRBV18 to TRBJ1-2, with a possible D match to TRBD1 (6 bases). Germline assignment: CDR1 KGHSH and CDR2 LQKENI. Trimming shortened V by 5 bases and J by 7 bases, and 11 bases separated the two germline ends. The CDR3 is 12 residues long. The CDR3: CASSEQGSGYTF. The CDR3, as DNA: TGTGCCAGCTCAGAACAGGGATCTGGCTACACCTTC.

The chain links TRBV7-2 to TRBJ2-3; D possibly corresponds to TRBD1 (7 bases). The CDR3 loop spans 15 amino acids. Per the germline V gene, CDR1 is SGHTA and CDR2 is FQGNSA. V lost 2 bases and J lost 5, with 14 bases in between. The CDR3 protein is CASSLSGGRGDTQYF. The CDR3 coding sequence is TGTGCCAGCAGCTTATCAGGGGGGCGGGGAGATACGCAGTATTTT.

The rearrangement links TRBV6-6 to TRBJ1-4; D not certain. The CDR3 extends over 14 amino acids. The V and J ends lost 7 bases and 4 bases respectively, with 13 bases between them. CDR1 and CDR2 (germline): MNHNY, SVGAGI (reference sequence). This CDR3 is CASNTLNSNEKLFF. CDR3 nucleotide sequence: TGTGCCAGCAATACTCTTAACAGTAATGAAAAACTGTTTTTT.

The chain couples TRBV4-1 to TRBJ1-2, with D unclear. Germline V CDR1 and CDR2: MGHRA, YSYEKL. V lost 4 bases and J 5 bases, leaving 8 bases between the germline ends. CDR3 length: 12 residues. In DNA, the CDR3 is TGCGCCAGCAGCCCCGGAGAGTATGGCTACACCTTC. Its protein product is CASSPGEYGYTF.

CDR3: CASRLGQGAEAFF. The DNA for the CDR3 is TGTGCCAGCAGACTGGGACAGGGGGCTGAAGCTTTCTTT. V gene TRBV6-5 combines with J gene TRBJ1-1, with 11 nucleotides matching TRBD1. Germline CDR1 and CDR2: MNHEY and SVGAGI. The V gene end was trimmed by 6 bases and the J gene end by 6 bases; junction bases not matched to a gene: 3. This CDR3 is 13 amino acids long.

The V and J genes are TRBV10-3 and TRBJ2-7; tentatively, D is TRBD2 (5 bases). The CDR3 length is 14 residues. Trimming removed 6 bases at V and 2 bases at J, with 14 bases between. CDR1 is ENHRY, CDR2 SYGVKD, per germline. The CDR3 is CAIRATGNTYEQYF. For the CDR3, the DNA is TGTGCCATCAGGGCGACGGGGAATACCTACGAGCAGTACTTC.

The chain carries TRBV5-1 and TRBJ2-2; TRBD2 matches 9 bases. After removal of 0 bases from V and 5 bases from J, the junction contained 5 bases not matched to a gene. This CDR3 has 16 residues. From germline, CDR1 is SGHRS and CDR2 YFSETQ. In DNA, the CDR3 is TGCGCCAGCAGCTTGGAGGCTAGCGGGGTAACCGGGGAGCTGTTTTTT. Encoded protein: CASSLEASGVTGELFF.

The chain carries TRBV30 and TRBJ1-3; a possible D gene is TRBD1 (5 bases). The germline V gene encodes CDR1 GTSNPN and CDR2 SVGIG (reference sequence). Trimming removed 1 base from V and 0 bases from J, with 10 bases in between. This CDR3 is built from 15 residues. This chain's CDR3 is CAWSADRVSGNTIYF. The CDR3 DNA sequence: TGTGCCTGGAGTGCCGACAGAGTCTCTGGAAACACCATATATTTT.

DNA of the CDR3: TGTGCCAGCAGCTCCAGGACAGGGGAGTCTGGCATTCAGTACTTC. Amino acid sequence: CASSSRTGESGIQYF. The gene calls are TRBV7-2 and TRBJ2-4; 9 nucleotides line up with TRBD1. The CDR3 is 15 amino acids. The germline gives CDR1 SGHTA, CDR2 FQGNSA. V lost 4 bases, J lost 9 bases, and 10 bases stayed unmatched.

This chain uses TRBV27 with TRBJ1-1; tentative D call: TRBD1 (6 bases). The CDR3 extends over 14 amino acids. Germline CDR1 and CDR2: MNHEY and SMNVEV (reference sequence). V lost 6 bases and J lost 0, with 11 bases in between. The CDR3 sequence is CASSRGGMNTEAFF. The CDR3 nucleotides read TGTGCCAGCAGCAGGGGCGGAATGAACACTGAAGCTTTCTTT.

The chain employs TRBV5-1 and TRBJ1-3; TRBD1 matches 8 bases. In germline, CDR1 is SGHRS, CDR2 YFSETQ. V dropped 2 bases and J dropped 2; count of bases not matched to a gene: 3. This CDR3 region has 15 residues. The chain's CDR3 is CASSLQGGAGNTIYF. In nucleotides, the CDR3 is TGCGCCAGCAGCTTACAGGGGGGTGCTGGAAACACCATATATTTT.

In DNA, the CDR3 is TGTGCCAGCAGCTTAGCTAGCGGGGGGGCCAATGAGCAGTTCTTC. Amino acids: CASSLASGGANEQFF. The rearrangement links TRBV7-2 to TRBJ2-1, with 11 nucleotides matching TRBD2. Per the germline V gene, CDR1 is SGHTA and CDR2 is FQGNSA. The CDR3 consists of 15 residues. V gave up 0 bases and J gave up 6 bases; unmatched junction bases: 1. The whole variable domain, filled in from reference TRBV7-2 and TRBJ2-1, reads GAGVSQSPSNKVTEKGKDVELRCDPISGHTALYWYRQSLGQGLEFLIYFQGNSAPDKSGLPSDRFSAERTGGSVSTLTIQRTQQEDSAVYLCASSLASGGANEQFFGPGTRLTVL.

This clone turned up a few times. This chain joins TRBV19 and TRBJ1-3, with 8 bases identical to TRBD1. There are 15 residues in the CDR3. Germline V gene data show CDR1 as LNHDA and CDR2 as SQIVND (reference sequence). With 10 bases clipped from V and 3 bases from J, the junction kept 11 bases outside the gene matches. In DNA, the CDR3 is TGTGCCACCTCCCCCCAGGGGGCGGTTGGAAACACCATATATTTT. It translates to CATSPQGAVGNTIYF.

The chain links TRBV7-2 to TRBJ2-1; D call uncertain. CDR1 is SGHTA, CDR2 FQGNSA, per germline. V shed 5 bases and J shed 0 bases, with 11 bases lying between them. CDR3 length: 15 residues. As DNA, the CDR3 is TGTGCCAGCAGCCTGGCCTCTAGCTCCTACAATGAGCAGTTCTTC. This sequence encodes CASSLASSSYNEQFF.

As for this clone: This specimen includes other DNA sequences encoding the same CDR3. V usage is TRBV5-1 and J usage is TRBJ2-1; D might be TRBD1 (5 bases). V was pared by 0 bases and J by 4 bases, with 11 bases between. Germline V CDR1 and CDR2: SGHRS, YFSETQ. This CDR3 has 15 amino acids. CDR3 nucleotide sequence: TGCGCCAGCAGCTTGGAAGGGGCACCGTACAATGAGCAGTTCTTC. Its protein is CASSLEGAPYNEQFF.

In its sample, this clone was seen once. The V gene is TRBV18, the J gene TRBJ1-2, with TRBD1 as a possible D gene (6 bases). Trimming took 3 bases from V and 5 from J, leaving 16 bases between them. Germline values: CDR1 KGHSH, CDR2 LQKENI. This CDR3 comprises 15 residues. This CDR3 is CASSPTGRGDYGYTF. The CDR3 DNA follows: TGTGCCAGCTCACCCACAGGGAGGGGTGATTATGGCTACACCTTC.

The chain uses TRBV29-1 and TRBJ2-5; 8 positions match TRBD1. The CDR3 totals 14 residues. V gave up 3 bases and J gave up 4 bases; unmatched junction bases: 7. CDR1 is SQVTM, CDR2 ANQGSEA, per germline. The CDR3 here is CSVDRTGNGETQYF. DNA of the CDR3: TGCAGCGTTGATCGGACAGGGAACGGAGAGACCCAGTACTTC.

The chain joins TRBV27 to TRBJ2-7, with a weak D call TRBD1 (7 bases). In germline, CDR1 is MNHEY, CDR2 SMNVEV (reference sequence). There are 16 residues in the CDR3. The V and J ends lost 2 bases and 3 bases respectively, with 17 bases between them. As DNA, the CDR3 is TGTGCCAGCAGTTTACATGGACAGGAGGGGGGCTACGAGCAGTACTTC. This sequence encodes CASSLHGQEGGYEQYF.

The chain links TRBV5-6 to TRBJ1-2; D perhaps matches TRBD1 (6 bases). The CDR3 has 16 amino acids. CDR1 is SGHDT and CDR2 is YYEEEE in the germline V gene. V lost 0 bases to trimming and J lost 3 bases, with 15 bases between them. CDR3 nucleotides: TGTGCCAGCAGCTTGGTTTATTCGTACAGGGACTATGGCTACACCTTC. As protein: CASSLVYSYRDYGYTF.

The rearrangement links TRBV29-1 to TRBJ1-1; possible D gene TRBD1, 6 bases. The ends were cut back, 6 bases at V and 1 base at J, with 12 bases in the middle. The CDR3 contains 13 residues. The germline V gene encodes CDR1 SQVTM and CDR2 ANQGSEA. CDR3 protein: CSVAGGRNTEAFF. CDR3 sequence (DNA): TGCAGCGTCGCTGGGGGCAGGAACACTGAAGCTTTCTTT.